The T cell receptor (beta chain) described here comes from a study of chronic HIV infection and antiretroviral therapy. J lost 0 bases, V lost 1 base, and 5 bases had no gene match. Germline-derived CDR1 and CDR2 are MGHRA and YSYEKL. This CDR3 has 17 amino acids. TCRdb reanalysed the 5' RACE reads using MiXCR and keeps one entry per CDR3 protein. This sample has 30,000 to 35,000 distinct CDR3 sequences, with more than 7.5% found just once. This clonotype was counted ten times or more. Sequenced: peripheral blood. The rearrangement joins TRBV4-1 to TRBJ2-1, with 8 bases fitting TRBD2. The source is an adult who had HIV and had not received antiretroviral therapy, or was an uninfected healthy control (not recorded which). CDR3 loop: CASSQVGLAGSYNEQFF. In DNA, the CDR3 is TGCGCCAGCAGCCAAGTCGGACTAGCCGGCTCCTACAATGAGCAGTTCTTC.